A single T cell receptor (beta chain) is shown here with its context. The data are from a study of T cell changes during pregnancy in multiple sclerosis. The repertoire was sequenced with immunoSEQ multiplex PCR; TCRdb's copy has only in-frame clones and lacks some. The sample lists around 78,000 clones; 85% to 95% were seen once. V lost 0 bases and J 11 bases, leaving 11 bases between the germline ends. In germline, CDR1 is MGHRA, CDR2 YSYEKL. The CDR3 consists of 14 residues. The chain has TRBV4-1 and TRBJ1-6; no reliable D call. The source of this sequence is a female donor with multiple sclerosis, enrolled in a pregnancy study. This specimen consisted of peripheral blood, obtained in the second trimester of pregnancy. CDR3 region: CASSQDVSGAPLHF. CDR3 nucleotide sequence: TGCGCCAGCAGCCAAGATGTGTCGGGAGCACCCCTCCACTTT.